This TCR beta chain is from a study of human T cells and chemical hapten exposure (dated by TCRdb to the early 2020s). Concerning the study at large: For sensitization, 2% DPC in acetone was applied to a roughly 2 cm by roughly 2 cm area of upper inner arm skin. Patients additionally received weekly therapeutic DPC doses to the scalp throughout the approximately 25-week study period. Patch testing on the upper back used Finn chambers containing 0.01% DPC, with scoring done after 6 days according to International Contact Dermatitis Research Group standards. Most of the patients in the cohort were female, and the cohort covered alopecia areata with under or over 50% scalp involvement, alopecia totalis and alopecia universalis. Libraries were pooled for sequencing, and variation in per-sample TCR yields was attributed mainly to small differences in library volumes within the pool. This study followed changes in the peripheral blood TCR repertoire in vivo during primary and secondary sensitization of alopecia patients to the hapten diphenylcyclopropenone (DPC). Blood was sampled from patients pre-sensitization (week 0) and at 2, 6 and about 24 weeks after DPC sensitization. Under 30 alopecia patients gave blood for TCR sequencing at one to four time points (pre-sensitization, 2, 6 and 24 weeks).

This clonotype was detected ten times or more. The antigen this receptor binds is unknown. Base-call qualities are not available, and no considerably larger clone is one nucleotide away. What the authors observed across the whole study: Compared with pre-sensitization or healthy control sets, expanded TCRs formed significantly more large CDR3 similarity clusters, which is consistent with antigen-driven responses. After repeated subsampling, the strength of the expansion versus patch-test correlation and the threshold at which it became significant changed. Patch test score was positively correlated with the number of PT1 expanded TCRs, with significance at thresholds 8, 16 and 32 but not at 4. Because all patients had alopecia, a presumed autoimmune disease, the immune response of the patients might differ from that of healthy individuals. No change with DPC sensitization was found in the number of TCRs above 1 in 1000 frequency, and no evidence of global repertoire structure alterations was found.

Reading the label with the study, this specimen's time point is: patch test 1, 2 weeks after DPC sensitization. The sample's treatment or condition, from its label and the paper: therapeutic diphenylcyclopropenone sensitization with weekly scalp DPC. At each patch-test visit, blood was drawn before the patch test was applied. Eligible patients were aged 18 to 70, diagnosed with alopecia, deemed suitable for DPC therapy, and excluded if pregnant. Total RNA was isolated from unfractionated whole blood collected in Tempus Blood RNA tubes. Taken from the germline V gene (reference sequence), the CDR1 and CDR2 loops are DFQATT and SNEGSKA. The cysteine opens and the phenylalanine closes a CDR3 of 15 amino acids. This entry keeps only the CDR3 DNA: 45 bases, framed from base 1. At the junction V is shortened by 2 bases and J by 2 bases; bases outside the gene matches: 4. Library creation used RACE. Sequencing instrument: NextSeq 500. During library preparation, unique molecular identifiers were attached to individual cDNA molecules so that TCRs could be counted in a quantitative, reproducible way. For every blood RNA sample, sequencing covered both the TCR alpha and TCR beta chains. In the authors' own workflow: Samples had a median of about 96,000 TCRs, with a range from roughly 20,000 to 690,600. V, J and CDR3 annotation of the TCR reads was carried out using the Decombinator software suite. For the PS versus PT1 abundance plots, all samples were subsampled to the same number of TCRs (28,000). Expanded TCRs were defined as absent before sensitization and observed at least eight times at the 2-week time point. Starting from the raw public reads, TCRdb applied fastp trimming at Q25, assembled clones with MiXCR and retained in-frame beta chains. All rows with the same CDR3 protein become a single entry with the most common DNA and genes. The authors' filters were not applied to this entry. This sample holds tens of thousands of distinct CDR3 sequences; more than 9% were observed only once. The ten biggest clones cover roughly 2.2% of the sample.

This TCR came from a man in his forties with alopecia areata. Some clones in this sample may be carry-over from other donors' samples. Material: whole blood, obtained in connection with sensitization to the hapten diphenylcyclopropenone (DPC). The chain is assembled from TRBV20-1 and TRBJ2-1, with 9 central nucleotides matching TRBD2. The sequenced DNA is TGCAGTGCTAGAAAGGGACTAGCAGCCTACAATGAGCAGTTCTTC. This yields the protein CSARKGLAAYNEQFF.